This TCR beta chain is from a study of cytomegalovirus exposure and HLA in healthy donors. Study-wide results and caveats: Specificity of a few CMV-associated chains for CMV antigens was verified in vitro. Solely CMV serostatus was available to characterize immune exposure. According to a later analysis, most TCR beta chains associated with CMV appeared HLA-restricted.

With regard to this clone: Its antigen remains unknown.

PCR primers comprised 60 Vbeta and 13 Jbeta primers. The method was immunoSEQ multiplex PCR; TCRdb's version includes in-frame clones alone and lacks a portion of them. The sample consists of around 200,000 clones, 75% to 80% of them appearing once. This CDR3 has 18 residues. Healthy bone marrow donors formed the donor group. Sequencing input: PBMCs. This chain uses TRBV21-1 with TRBJ1-3; the DNA was not compared with TRBD1, the D call given in the table. TRBV21-1 is reported as a pseudogene. The origin of this receptor is a man between 18 and 35 years old in good health and CMV-seronegative. CDR3 sequence reads: CASSITGTGGRAGNTIYF. DNA of the CDR3: TGTGCCAGCAGCATCACCGGGACAGGGGGTCGTGCTGGAAACACCATATATTTT.